This TCR beta chain stems from a study of human T cells and chemical hapten exposure. TCRdb reanalysed the RACE reads using MiXCR and keeps one entry per CDR3 protein. The repertoire holds about 260,000 distinct CDR3 sequences, approximately 8.6% seen once, with around 2.5% in the top ten. Between the trimmed V and J ends, which lost 3 bases and 1 base, there was a span of 13 bases. The CDR3 has 16 residues. In germline, CDR1 is SEHNR, CDR2 FQNEAQ (reference sequence). As for time point: pre-sensitization, week 0. Treatment reported: therapeutic diphenylcyclopropenone sensitization with weekly scalp DPC. Ahead of each patch test application, blood was drawn.

The receptor was isolated from a woman between 40 and 50 years old with alopecia areata. Some clones in this sample may be carry-over from other donors' samples. The chain employs TRBV7-9 and TRBJ1-5; TRBD1 might be the D (6 bases). Specimen: whole blood, collected in connection with sensitization to the hapten diphenylcyclopropenone (DPC). CDR3 amino acids: CASSFFRGSSNQPQHF. The DNA of the CDR3 is TGTGCCAGCAGCTTCTTTAGGGGGAGCAGCAATCAGCCCCAGCATTTT.